Here is one TCR beta chain with its context. Its antigen remains unknown. Amplification used 60 Vbeta primers and 13 Jbeta primers. Here immunoSEQ multiplex PCR was the method, and the copy in TCRdb shows in-frame clones only, minus some. The sample includes some 200,000 clones, 65% to 90% of them seen just once. This sample is drawn from a study of cytomegalovirus exposure and HLA in healthy donors. Turning to the study itself: Assignment to the Caucasian-associated ancestry cluster applied to less than 85% of the roughly 420 genotyped donors. Findings of the study overall: The HLA-A and HLA-B alleles of most subjects were reportedly predicted accurately from TCR beta sequences. Being productive about 87% or about 30% of the time was typical of most TCR beta V segments in an earlier analysis. Looking again later, the authors saw that most CMV-associated TCR beta chains seemed HLA-restricted.

The source of this sequence is a girl aged 5-17 years in good health and CMV-seronegative. The sample was PBMCs.

This CDR3 is CASSTWTGGRRTEAFF. The CDR3 DNA reads as TGTGCCAGCAGCACCTGGACAGGGGGGCGACGAACTGAAGCTTTCTTT. The genes are TRBV7-2 and TRBJ1-1, with 10 bases aligning to TRBD1. The V and J ends lost 5 bases and 5 bases, in that order; junction bases with no gene match: 11. Germline-derived CDR1 and CDR2 are SGHTA and FQGNSA. There are 16 residues in the CDR3.